The 10 T cell receptor beta chains below were found in one sample sequenced in a study of cytomegalovirus exposure and HLA in healthy donors. The PCR employed 60 Vbeta primers together with 13 Jbeta primers. Only in-frame clones appear in the TCRdb table, and some are missing; sequencing was by immunoSEQ multiplex PCR. The table has roughly 200,000 clones, approximately 85% seen once. Sequenced input: PBMCs. The receptors originated from a girl aged 10 to 17 in good health and CMV-seropositive.

The genes are TRBV4-2 and TRBJ2-7, with D perhaps TRBD2 (6 bases). Between the trimmed V and J ends, which lost 2 bases and 3 bases, there was a span of 14 bases. The CDR3 extends over 15 amino acids. Germline V gene lookup returns CDR1 LGHNA and CDR2 YNFKEQ. CDR3 amino acids: CASSQNSGDDYEQYF. CDR3 DNA sequence: TGTGCCAGCAGCCAAAATAGCGGCGATGACTACGAGCAGTACTTC.

A few counts support this clone. The rearrangement links TRBV7-9 to TRBJ1-4; TRBD1 agrees at 7 bases. Germline V CDR1 and CDR2: SEHNR, FQNEAQ (reference sequence). The CDR3 sequence is 16 residues long. The J segment lost 5 bases and the V segment lost 10 bases, leaving 16 bases of the junction unmatched. CDR3 sequence reads: CAIHYTGDGENEKLFF. DNA for the CDR3: TGTGCCATCCACTACACAGGGGACGGAGAAAATGAAAAACTGTTTTTT.

V usage is TRBV6-5 and J usage is TRBJ1-2; 12 positions agree with TRBD1. V was clipped by 5 bases and J by 7 bases; unmatched bases: 5. Germline lookup yields CDR1 MNHEY and CDR2 SVGAGI. This CDR3 spans 14 amino acids. CDR3 nucleotides: TGTGCCAGCAGTCCCGGGACAGGGGGCGGTGGCTACACCTTC. This sequence encodes CASSPGTGGGGYTF.

This chain uses TRBV7-8 with TRBJ2-1, with 10 positions matching TRBD1. Germline V gene lookup returns CDR1 SGHVS and CDR2 FQNEAQ. V was clipped by 5 bases and J by 7 bases; unmatched bases: 8. The CDR3 loop spans 15 amino acids. The CDR3: CASSPKDRGLNEQFF. CDR3 DNA: TGTGCCAGCAGCCCGAAGGACAGGGGGTTGAATGAGCAGTTCTTC.

This clone was seen only a few times. The rearrangement links TRBV4-2 to TRBJ2-3, with 8 positions matching TRBD2. In germline, CDR1 is LGHNA, CDR2 YNFKEQ. The ends lost 1 base at V and 15 bases at J; junction bases unmatched: 9. CDR3 length: 13 amino acids. CDR3 region: CASSQGSSGVGYF. CDR3 nucleotide sequence: TGTGCCAGCAGCCAAGGGAGTAGCGGGGTCGGTTATTTT.

This clone was observed a single time. The chain employs TRBV4-3 and TRBJ2-1, with D possibly being TRBD1 (5 bases). This CDR3 is 17 amino acids long. Germline CDR1 LGHNA, CDR2 YSLEER. Trimming took 3 bases from V and 6 from J, leaving 21 bases between them. As DNA, the CDR3 is TGCGCCAGCAGCCAGGACGGTGGAAGGGTCAGGGTCAATGAGCAGTTCTTC. Translation gives CASSQDGGRVRVNEQFF.

The genes are TRBV9 and TRBJ2-3; D may be TRBD2 (5 bases). The CDR3 covers 14 residues. V dropped 4 bases and J dropped 6 bases, with 15 bases sitting between them. In germline, CDR1 is SGDLS, CDR2 YYNGEE. The CDR3 sequence: CASSYLEGPDTQYF. Written as DNA, the CDR3 is TGTGCCAGCAGCTACCTAGAGGGTCCGGATACGCAGTATTTT.

This clone was counted a few times. J is TRBJ2-7 and V is TRBV5-5; 8 nucleotides line up with TRBD1. V shed 3 bases, J shed 0 bases, and the junction held 2 bases outside the gene matches. Germline CDR1 and CDR2: SGHKS and YYEKEE (reference sequence). The CDR3 loop spans 14 amino acids. CDR3 loop: CASSWDRSSYEQYF. The CDR3 DNA reads as TGTGCCAGCAGCTGGGACAGGAGCTCCTACGAGCAGTACTTC.

Comment on this clone: In the same sample, other DNA sequences code for this CDR3. The chain recombines TRBV5-1 with TRBJ1-2, with D perhaps matching TRBD1 (5 bases). The CDR3 loop spans 14 amino acids. Germline CDR1 and CDR2: SGHRS and YFSETQ. The V and J ends lost 0 bases and 1 base respectively, with 7 bases between them. In DNA form, the CDR3 reads TGCGCCAGCAGCTTGGCCGGGGGTAACTATGGCTACACCTTC. Translated: CASSLAGGNYGYTF.

The rearrangement uses TRBV9 and TRBJ2-1; 10 positions agree with TRBD2. The CDR3 runs 15 residues. From germline, CDR1 is SGDLS and CDR2 YYNGEE. V lost 0 bases and J lost 4; bases outside the gene matches: 1. The CDR3 DNA reads TGTGCCAGCAGCGTAGATAGCGGGGGGTACAATGAGCAGTTCTTC. It specifies CASSVDSGGYNEQFF. The full variable domain, rest sourced from reference TRBV9 and TRBJ2-1, is DSGVTQTPKHLITATGQRVTLRCSPRSGDLSVYWYQQSLDQGLQFLIQYYNGEERAKGNILERFSAQQFPDLHSELNLSSLELGDSALYFCASSVDSGGYNEQFFGPGTRLTVL.